Listed below are T cell receptor beta chains from one sample, sequenced in a study of T cells after yellow fever vaccination. TCRdb called the 5' RACE reads again in MiXCR, with one record for every CDR3 protein. The sample lists roughly 160,000 distinct CDR3 sequences; approximately 10% were seen once. The material sequenced was CD8+ T cells sorted from PBMCs, taken 45 days after the yellow fever booster vaccination. The receptors come from a man between 18 and 35 years old who received the YFV17D yellow fever vaccine. CDR3s leave out the opening cysteine and the closing phenylalanine or tryptophan.

V	CDR3
TRBV7-2	ASSSATGNTEAF
TRBV5-1	ASSLWPDSSQPQH
TRBV12-3/TRBV12-4	ASTNGGMRGELF
TRBV6-5	ASSLDSNYGYT
TRBV4-1	ASSQGNTGELF
TRBV10-3	AISDPGENTEAF
TRBV27	ASSFGGGGTDTQY
TRBV7-9	ASSLQTSGGAGELF
TRBV7-2	ASSLFGGYPTDTQY
TRBV7-9	ASSLPDRGPTEAF
TRBV5-6	ASSNMGQGYTDTQY
TRBV6-5	ASTTGSTGELF
TRBV3-1	ASSQDSAGLITGLEAF
TRBV9	ASSPRRSRGLTDEQF
TRBV6-2/TRBV6-3	ASRDYPINEQF
TRBV7-6	ASTELGNPSPLH
TRBV6-5	ASTSATSPNSPNTGELF
TRBV4-3	ASSQVPGDTGELF
TRBV5-5	ASSLSLEAF
TRBV4-1	ASSQGDRDLAEAF
TRBV7-2	ASSLVPYEQY
TRBV11-2	ASSLASGAAYEQY
TRBV4-1	ASSPSGQATYEQY
TRBV7-6	ASSSWEGDTQY
TRBV6-2/TRBV6-3	ATNGQPSTNTGELF
TRBV7-2	ASSLVQAGEETQY
TRBV4-1	ASSQEAVSPYEQY
TRBV7-6	ASSHLGVADEQF
TRBV7-9	ASSDAGETQY
TRBV7-2	ASSADDRGSPLH
TRBV10-3	AISESTGEPQH
TRBV6-4	ASSESSRSGANVLT
TRBV12-3/TRBV12-4	ASRTFNQPQH
TRBV12-3/TRBV12-4	ASSLEGHAAQY
TRBV7-9	AGGGIETQY
TRBV6-5	ASSYFGLVLNEQF
TRBV29-1	SVDRVLAPSSTDTQY
TRBV7-9	ASSIRQKGIPYEQY